One sample yielded the 27 T cell receptor beta chains listed below, sequenced in a study of T cells in Graves' hyperthyroidism and ophthalmopathy. Amplification yielded TCR beta CDR3 regions, with RNA transcripts as the source. The HTBI primer set was used in a first-round RT-PCR of the TCR CDR3. TCRdb re-analysed the multiplex PCR reads in MiXCR, keeping a single row per CDR3 protein. The table shows around 500,000 distinct CDR3 sequences, with 20% to 25% occurring only once. Sample: blood. The receptor source for this set is a woman between 70 and 85 years old with Graves' ophthalmopathy.

This clonotype appeared many times. V and J are TRBV12-3 or TRBV12-4 and TRBJ2-2, with D possibly being TRBD1 (5 bases). V dropped 8 bases and J dropped 1 base, with 8 bases sitting between them. The length of the CDR3 is 13 residues. The CDR3 protein is CASRRGNTGELFF. The CDR3 DNA reads as TGTGCCAGCCGAAGGGGGAACACCGGGGAGCTGTTTTTT.

Only a few counts were recorded for this clonotype. The chain uses TRBV27 and TRBJ2-1, with D maybe TRBD2 (6 bases). CDR1 is MNHEY and CDR2 is SMNVEV in the germline V gene (reference sequence). The germline V and J ends were trimmed by 7 bases and 9 bases, with 10 bases remaining between them. The CDR3 has 11 residues. Written as DNA, the CDR3 is TGTGCCAGCACCGGCGGGGTTGAGCAGTTCTTC. It translates to CASTGGVEQFF.

A few counts support this clonotype. The V and J genes are TRBV6-1 and TRBJ2-7, with 9 bases fitting TRBD1. From germline, CDR1 is MNHNS and CDR2 SASEGT. The CDR3 length is 14 residues. V dropped 6 bases and J dropped 7; count of bases not matched to a gene: 10. CDR3 loop: CASRDRTGVGEQYF. The CDR3 DNA is TGTGCCAGCAGAGACCGGACAGGGGTGGGGGAGCAGTACTTC.

The chain carries TRBV6-1 and TRBJ1-5; 8 bases line up with TRBD1. With V trimmed by 8 bases and J by 6 bases, 6 bases remained unmatched. CDR3 length: 13 residues. The germline V gene has CDR1 MNHNS and CDR2 SASEGT. The CDR3 DNA reads TGTGCCAGCCGACAGGGGATACGTCAGCCCCAGCATTTT. Its translation is CASRQGIRQPQHF.

This clonotype showed up just a few times. The chain uses TRBV20-1 and TRBJ1-5; maybe TRBD1 (5 bases). CDR3 length: 12 amino acids. From germline, CDR1 is DFQATT and CDR2 SNEGSKA (reference sequence). V shed 6 bases and J shed 5 bases, with 11 bases lying between them. The CDR3 coding sequence is TGCAGTGCCCGACCGGGGCATCAGCCCCAGCATTTT. Its translation is CSARPGHQPQHF.

Only a few counts were recorded for this clonotype. The gene calls are TRBV20-1 and TRBJ2-5; D possibly corresponds to TRBD1 (6 bases). Germline CDR1 reads DFQATT; CDR2 reads SNEGSKA (reference sequence). V gave up 4 bases and J gave up 7 bases, with 16 bases separating them. The CDR3 runs 13 residues. The CDR3 here is CSANTGYQATQYF. Here the CDR3 DNA reads TGCAGTGCTAATACAGGGTATCAGGCGACCCAGTACTTC.

This clonotype came up a few times. DNA of the CDR3: TGTGCCAGCTCACGGACTAGCGGGAACCACGAGCAGTACTTC. It codes for CASSRTSGNHEQYF. The chain recombines TRBV18 with TRBJ2-7; 12 bases agree with TRBD2. V dropped 4 bases and J dropped 5; count of bases not matched to a gene: 3. Germline CDR1 KGHSH, CDR2 LQKENI. The CDR3 sequence is 14 residues long.

This clonotype was seen at least ten times. This chain connects TRBV20-1 to TRBJ1-5; D uncertain. V was cut by 1 base and J by 1 base, with 14 bases left in between. CDR1 DFQATT and CDR2 SNEGSKA come from the germline V gene (reference sequence). This CDR3 is 16 amino acids long. CDR3 amino acids: CSARVTKGPSNQPQHF. As DNA, the CDR3 is TGCAGTGCTAGAGTTACTAAAGGACCCAGCAATCAGCCCCAGCATTTT.

A single count supports this clonotype. The chain carries TRBV19 and TRBJ2-2; D is unresolved. CDR3 length equals 14 residues. V dropped 1 base and J dropped 6 bases, with 9 bases sitting between them. CDR1 is LNHDA and CDR2 is SQIVND in the germline V gene (reference sequence). CDR3 loop: CASSIVVVSGELFF. For the CDR3, the DNA is TGTGCCAGTAGTATAGTGGTCGTATCCGGGGAGCTGTTTTTT.

This clonotype was counted a few times. V usage is TRBV12-5 and J usage is TRBJ1-2; no firm D call. Germline loops: CDR1 LGHNT, CDR2 FRNRAP. The CDR3 covers 13 residues. Trimming stripped 1 base from V and 6 bases from J, with 9 bases between. CDR3 region: CASGLGTVNGYTF. In nucleotides, the CDR3 is TGTGCTAGTGGTTTGGGCACAGTGAATGGCTACACCTTC.

This clonotype was observed a few times. The V and J genes are TRBV10-2 and TRBJ2-2; D is perhaps TRBD2 (6 bases). The CDR3 contains 16 residues. Germline V gene sequence: CDR1 WSHSY, CDR2 SAAADI. V was shortened by 3 bases and J by 5 bases, with 16 bases between the two germline ends. The CDR3, as DNA: TGCGCCAGCAGTGACTTGCGCGGAGGGAGAACCGGGGAGCTGTTTTTT. Protein product: CASSDLRGGRTGELFF.

This clonotype has more than one count but fewer than ten. This rearrangement joins TRBV6-1 to TRBJ1-6; D call uncertain. Trimming took 7 bases from V and 10 from J, leaving 14 bases between them. The CDR3 is 13 amino acids. Germline assignment: CDR1 MNHNS and CDR2 SASEGT. The CDR3 coding sequence is TGTGCCAGCACCCCGGCAAGTCCCTCACCCCTCCACTTT. Protein sequence: CASTPASPSPLHF.

J is TRBJ2-5 and V is TRBV20-1; no reliable D call. Trimming left V 3 bases short and J 5 bases short, with 4 bases between. CDR3 size: 10 residues. In germline, CDR1 is DFQATT, CDR2 SNEGSKA (reference sequence). The chain's CDR3 is CSASLETQYF. DNA for the CDR3: TGCAGTGCTAGTTTGGAGACCCAGTACTTC.

This clonotype has a handful of counts. The J gene is TRBJ1-2, the V gene TRBV6-1, with D maybe TRBD1 (5 bases). Germline-derived CDR1 and CDR2 are MNHNS and SASEGT. V lost 5 bases, J lost 4 bases, and 11 bases lay in between. This CDR3 is 13 amino acids long. CDR3: CASSSPGVYGYTF. In nucleotides, the CDR3 is TGTGCCAGCAGTTCTCCGGGGGTCTATGGCTACACCTTC.

The chain is built from TRBV9 and TRBJ2-2; D unresolved. V lost 0 bases and J 6 bases, leaving 6 bases between the germline ends. This CDR3 comprises 13 residues. Germline CDR1 SGDLS, CDR2 YYNGEE. This CDR3 reads CASSVVGAGELFF. CDR3 in DNA: TGTGCCAGCAGCGTAGTAGGCGCCGGGGAGCTGTTTTTT. Together with reference TRBV9 and TRBJ2-2, the CDR3 gives the full variable domain: DSGVTQTPKHLITATGQRVTLRCSPRSGDLSVYWYQQSLDQGLQFLIQYYNGEERAKGNILERFSAQQFPDLHSELNLSSLELGDSALYFCASSVVGAGELFFGEGSRLTVL.

This clonotype came up many times. V gene TRBV2 combines with J gene TRBJ2-5; 8 bases agree with TRBD1. The V gene end was trimmed by 2 bases and the J gene end by 1 base; junction bases not matched to a gene: 0. The CDR3 spans 14 residues. Germline V gene sequence: CDR1 SNHLY, CDR2 FYNNEI. The CDR3 region is CASSEQGAQETQYF. The CDR3, as DNA: TGTGCCAGCAGTGAACAGGGGGCCCAAGAGACCCAGTACTTC.

The genes are TRBV20-1 and TRBJ2-7; 8 nucleotides align to TRBD1. Germline trimming cut 5 bases from V and 2 bases from J; bases unmatched to any gene: 5. CDR1 and CDR2 from the germline V gene are DFQATT and SNEGSKA (reference sequence). This CDR3 spans 13 amino acids. The CDR3 reads CSASDRGPYEQYF. The CDR3 DNA is TGCAGTGCTTCCGACAGGGGCCCCTACGAGCAGTACTTC.

The CDR3 loop reads CASKQGTDTQYF. Written as DNA, the CDR3 is TGTGCCAGTAAACAGGGTACAGATACGCAGTATTTT. The chain carries TRBV6-1 and TRBJ2-3; D might be TRBD1 (6 bases). Germline assignment: CDR1 MNHNS and CDR2 SASEGT. The CDR3 totals 12 residues. V lost 9 bases and J 3 bases, leaving 10 bases between the germline ends.

Many counts were recorded for this clonotype. The chain has TRBV12-3 or TRBV12-4 and TRBJ1-2; 7 positions match TRBD1. V was clipped by 6 bases and J by 7 bases; unmatched bases: 8. This CDR3 has 13 residues. In nucleotides, the CDR3 is TGTGCCAGCAGCCCGACAGGGACTGGTGGCTACACCTTC. Translated: CASSPTGTGGYTF.

This clonotype was seen many times. V usage is TRBV24-1 and J usage is TRBJ2-3; 7 nucleotides align to TRBD2. With V trimmed by 2 bases and J by 6 bases, 4 bases remained unmatched. Germline V gene sequence: CDR1 KGHDR, CDR2 SFDVKD. This CDR3 is built from 14 residues. The CDR3 DNA follows: TGTGCCACCAGTGATTCGCTAGCGGAGGATACGCAGTATTTT. Amino acids: CATSDSLAEDTQYF.

This clonotype was counted a few times. The chain links TRBV10-3 to TRBJ1-1; 7 bases map to TRBD1. The CDR3 runs to 13 residues. CDR1 ENHRY and CDR2 SYGVKD come from the germline V gene. The J segment lost 5 bases and the V segment lost 7 bases, leaving 7 bases of the junction unmatched. CDR3 DNA sequence: TGTGCCATCAACGACAGGGTAAATACTGAAGCTTTCTTT. Its translation: CAINDRVNTEAFF.

This clonotype was seen only a few times. The V gene is TRBV10-3, the J gene TRBJ1-2; perhaps TRBD1 as D (5 bases). The V and J ends lost 7 bases and 4 bases respectively, with 19 bases between them. Germline V CDR1 and CDR2: ENHRY, SYGVKD. The CDR3 consists of 15 residues. CDR3 coding DNA: TGTGCCATCACTATTACGAGACAGTCAGCCTATGGCTACACCTTC. Translated: CAITITRQSAYGYTF.

This clonotype has more than one count but fewer than ten. The junction departs from the called germline gene at one end, perhaps through a read error. The V call is TRBV6-6, the J call TRBJ1-2; weak D call: TRBD1 (5 bases). The CDR3 contains 13 residues. The germline CDR1 and CDR2 sequences are MNHNY and SVGAGI (reference sequence). The CDR3 nucleotides read TGTGCCAGCAGTTACCAGGGACTGTCGGTTTGGGCCTTC. This sequence encodes CASSYQGLSVWAF.

This clonotype occurred a few times. The CDR3 loop reads CASSTWQGATNEKLFF. The CDR3 DNA reads as TGTGCCAGTAGTACCTGGCAGGGGGCAACTAATGAAAAACTGTTTTTT. The chain carries TRBV19 and TRBJ1-4, with 7 nucleotides matching TRBD1. V trimming: 4 bases; J trimming: 0 bases; junction bases outside the gene matches: 5. This CDR3 comprises 16 residues. The germline gives CDR1 LNHDA, CDR2 SQIVND (reference sequence).

The gene calls are TRBV5-1 and TRBJ2-1; 9 bases fit TRBD2. This CDR3 is built from 15 residues. CDR1 and CDR2 (germline): SGHRS, YFSETQ. V lost 3 bases to trimming and J lost 6 bases; unmatched junction nucleotides: 7. The CDR3 protein is CASSSNPGLANEQFF. The DNA of the CDR3 is TGCGCCAGCAGCTCCAACCCGGGACTAGCCAATGAGCAGTTCTTC. Full variable domain (remainder filled in from reference TRBV5-1 and TRBJ2-1): KAGVTQTPRYLIKTRGQQVTLSCSPISGHRSVSWYQQTPGQGLQFLFEYFSETQRNKGNFPGRFSGRQFSNSRSEMNVSTLELGDSALYLCASSSNPGLANEQFFGPGTRLTVL.

V is TRBV6-1 and J is TRBJ2-5; TRBD1 agrees at 7 bases. Trimming removed 5 bases from V and 3 bases from J; junction bases left unmatched: 6. CDR3 size: 14 residues. Germline V gene sequence: CDR1 MNHNS, CDR2 SASEGT. CDR3 coding DNA: TGTGCCAGCAGTCCTAGGGGGCAAAAAGAGACCCAGTACTTC. It specifies CASSPRGQKETQYF.

The sample holds many counts of this clonotype. The chain has TRBV12-5 and TRBJ2-7; D not certain. Germline-derived CDR1 and CDR2 are LGHNT and FRNRAP. This CDR3 is 12 amino acids long. Trimming removed 6 bases from V and 3 bases from J, with 9 bases in between. The CDR3 is CASGPGNYEQYF. DNA of the CDR3: TGTGCTAGTGGGCCTGGCAACTACGAGCAGTACTTC.